A selection of T cell receptor beta chains follows, all from one sample in a study of OX40 agonist ivuxolimab in advanced cancers. Profiled with immunoSEQ multiplex PCR; TCRdb holds only in-frame clones, not every one. The sample has some 85,000 clones; 91% are singletons. Here the sequenced sample was CD4+ or CD8+ T cells sorted from blood, taken in a trial of the OX40 agonist ivuxolimab. The receptor source for this set is an adult with an advanced solid tumor such as melanoma, head and neck, liver or kidney cancer. Both conserved end residues are part of each CDR3. A D gene is named only where the DNA matches it firmly. Not all rows give a size; the values are once, few, many and, for expanded clones, a class.

D gene	J gene	V gene	clone size	CDR3 DNA	CDR3 protein
-	TRBJ2-2	TRBV27	-	TGTGCCAGCAGTACCGCCGCGAACACCGGGGAGCTGTTTTTT	CASSTAANTGELFF
-	TRBJ2-3	TRBV6-5	once	TGTGCCAGCAGTTTCTCGACCTCAGATACGCAGTATTTT	CASSFSTSDTQYF
TRBD2	TRBJ2-7	TRBV18	-	TGTGCCAGCTCGCTAGCGGGAGTAGGCTCCTACGAGCAGTACTTC	CASSLAGVGSYEQYF
-	TRBJ1-5	TRBV28	-	TGTGCCACCAAACCCGGGGGCAGTAGCAATCAGCCCCAGCATTTT	CATKPGGSSNQPQHF
TRBD2	TRBJ2-7	TRBV5-6	-	TGTGCCAGCAGCCCTATCCTAACTAGCGGGACTTACGAGCAGTACTTC	CASSPILTSGTYEQYF
-	TRBJ2-7	TRBV7-9	-	TGTGCCAGCAGCTTACCATTCTCCGAGCAGTACTTC	CASSLPFSEQYF
TRBD2	TRBJ2-7	TRBV7-9	-	TGTGCCAGCAGCTTAGCTGCAGCGGGAAACTACGAGCAGTACTTC	CASSLAAAGNYEQYF
-	TRBJ1-2	TRBV5-1	-	TGCGCCAGCAGCTTACAGGACGGTGCGGGCTACACCTTC	CASSLQDGAGYTF
-	TRBJ1-2	TRBV7-2	-	TGTGCCAGCAGCTTAGAAGGTGGCTACACCTTC	CASSLEGGYTF
TRBD1	TRBJ1-4	TRBV28	-	TGTGCCAGCAGACCCGGGACAGCCATTGAAAAACTGTTTTTT	CASRPGTAIEKLFF
-	TRBJ2-5	TRBV5-1	-	TGCGCCAGCAGCTTAGCGGTGCATGCCCCAGAGACCCAGTACTTC	CASSLAVHAPETQYF
-	TRBJ2-5	TRBV19	-	TGTGCCAGAGAAGAGACCCAGTACTTC	CAREETQYF
-	TRBJ2-5	TRBV12-2	-	TGTGCAAGTCGCGATCCGAACCGGGACAGGGGGCGTTATGTCCAAGAGACCCAGTACTTC	CASRDPNRDRGRYVQETQYF